This T cell receptor (beta chain) was sequenced during a study of shared clonotypes between healthy human individuals. Study overall: CD8 memory received one plate per donor, CD8 naive two, CD4 memory three and CD4 naive three.

To note about this clone: Its antigen remains unknown.

Study results and limitations: As a rule, naive subsets had a larger estimated richness than memory subsets.

The CDR3 contains 15 residues. V shed 0 bases and J 4 bases; nucleotides not matched to a gene: 3. CDR1 and CDR2 (germline): MNHNY, SVGAGI (reference sequence). Assay runs were performed at deep level. Genomic DNA of each subset was evenly split across several immunoSEQ plates. Measured with immunoSEQ multiplex PCR; TCRdb has only the in-frame clones, and not every one. Of roughly 2 million clones in the sample, 85% to 95% were seen once. J is TRBJ2-5 and V is TRBV6-6, with 9 positions matching TRBD2. The source material was naive CD4+ T cells sorted from blood. Subset described: CD45RA+ positively selected. This receptor was identified in a man aged 18 to 30 in good health. The DNA of the CDR3 is TGTGCCAGCAGTTACTCGTCACTAGCGGGAGAGACCCAGTACTTC. It translates to CASSYSSLAGETQYF.